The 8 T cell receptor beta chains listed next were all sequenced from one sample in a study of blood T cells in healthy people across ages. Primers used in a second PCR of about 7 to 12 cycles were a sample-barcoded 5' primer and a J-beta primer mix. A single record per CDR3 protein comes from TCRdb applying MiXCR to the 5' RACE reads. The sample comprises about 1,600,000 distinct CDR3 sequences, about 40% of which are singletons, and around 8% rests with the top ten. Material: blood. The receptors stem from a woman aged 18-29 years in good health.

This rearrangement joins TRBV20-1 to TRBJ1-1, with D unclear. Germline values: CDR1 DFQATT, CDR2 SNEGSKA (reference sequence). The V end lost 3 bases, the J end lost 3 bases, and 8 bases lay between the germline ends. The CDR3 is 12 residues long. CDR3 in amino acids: CSASLQDTEAFF. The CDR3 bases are TGCAGTGCTAGTCTTCAGGACACTGAAGCTTTCTTT.

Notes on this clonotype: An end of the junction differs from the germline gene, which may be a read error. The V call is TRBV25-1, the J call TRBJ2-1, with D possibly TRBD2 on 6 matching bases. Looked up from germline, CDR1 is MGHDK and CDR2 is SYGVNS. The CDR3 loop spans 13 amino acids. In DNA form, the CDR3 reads TGTGCCGGCAGTGCCCTGGCGGGGAATGAGCAGTTCTTC. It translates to CAGSALAGNEQFF.

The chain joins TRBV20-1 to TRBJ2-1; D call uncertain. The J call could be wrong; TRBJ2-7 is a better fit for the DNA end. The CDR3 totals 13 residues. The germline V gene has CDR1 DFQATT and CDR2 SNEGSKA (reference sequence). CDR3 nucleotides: TGCAGTGCTTCCGCCAGCTCCTACAATGAGCAGTACTTC. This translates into CSASASSYNEQYF.

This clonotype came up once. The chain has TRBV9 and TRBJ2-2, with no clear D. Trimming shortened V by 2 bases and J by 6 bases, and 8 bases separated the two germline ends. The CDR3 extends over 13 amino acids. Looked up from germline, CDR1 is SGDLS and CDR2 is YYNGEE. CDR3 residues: CASSVYGSGELFF. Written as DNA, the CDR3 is TGTGCCAGCAGCGTTTATGGGTCCGGGGAGCTGTTTTTT.

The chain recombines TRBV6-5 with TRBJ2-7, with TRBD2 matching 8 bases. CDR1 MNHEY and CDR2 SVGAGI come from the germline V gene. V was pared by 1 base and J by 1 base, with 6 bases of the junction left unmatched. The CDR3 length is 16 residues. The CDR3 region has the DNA TGTGCCAGCAGTTACTACCGGGGACTAGTATCCTACGAGCAGTACTTC. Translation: CASSYYRGLVSYEQYF.

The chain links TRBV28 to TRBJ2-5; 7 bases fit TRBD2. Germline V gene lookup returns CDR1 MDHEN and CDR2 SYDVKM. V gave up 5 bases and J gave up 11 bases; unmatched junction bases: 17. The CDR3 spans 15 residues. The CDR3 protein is CASSTHGTPGGEQYF. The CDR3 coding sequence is TGTGCCAGCAGTACTCACGGGACGCCTGGGGGGGAGCAGTACTTC.

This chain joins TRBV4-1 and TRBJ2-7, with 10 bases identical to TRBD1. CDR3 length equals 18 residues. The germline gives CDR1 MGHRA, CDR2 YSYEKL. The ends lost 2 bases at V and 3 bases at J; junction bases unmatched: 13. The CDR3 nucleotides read TGCGCCAGCAGCCAAAAGGGGGGGAACGGGACAGGGGACTACGAGCAGTACTTC. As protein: CASSQKGGNGTGDYEQYF.

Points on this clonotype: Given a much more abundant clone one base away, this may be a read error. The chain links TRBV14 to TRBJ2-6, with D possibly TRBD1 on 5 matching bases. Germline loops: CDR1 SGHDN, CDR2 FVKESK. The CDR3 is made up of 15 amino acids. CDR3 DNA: TGTGCCAGCAGCCATGCGTACTCTGGGGCCACCGTCCTGACTTTC. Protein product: CASSHAYSGATVLTF.